This T cell receptor beta chain was identified in a study of regulatory T cells in long-lasting Graves disease. Study background: Graves' cases, newly diagnosed, had used antithyroid drugs under 3 months.

General study findings and limits: Accuracy may have suffered from the small sample size.

Remarks on this clonotype: Its antigen is not known.

Described time point: newly diagnosed GD, antithyroid drugs for less than 3 months. Researchers made the TCR library from RNA that was extracted from PBMCs. V trimming: 3 bases; J trimming: 5 bases; junction bases outside the gene matches: 10. The CDR3 contains 17 residues. Investigators prepared the TCR beta libraries by applying iRepertoire HTBI primers and Arm-PCR of CDR3 regions. In the original workflow: Across the samples, identification revealed fewer than 75 TRBV and about 15 TRBJ segments. MiXCR, run by TCRdb on the multiplex PCR reads, gives a single entry per CDR3 protein. The V and J calls and clone size are TCRdb's, not the authors'. The sample carries about 210,000 distinct CDR3 sequences, approximately 18% recorded once. These same data were also listed under a study on T cells in Graves' hyperthyroidism and ophthalmopathy. That report adds: Classification by a 13 V-J model distinguished ophthalmopathy from stable hyperthyroidism.

The source is a woman in her twenties or thirties with Graves disease. This sample comprised peripheral blood mononuclear cells (PBMCs), obtained at new diagnosis, from a patient treated with antithyroid drugs. The chain links TRBV12-3 or TRBV12-4 to TRBJ1-5; 10 nucleotides line up with TRBD1. CDR3 sequence (DNA): TGTGCCAGCAGTTTCTACGTGACAGGGGGCTACGATCAGCCCCAGCATTTT. Protein sequence: CASSFYVTGGYDQPQHF.